This T cell receptor beta chain was identified during a study of T-cell memory formation after mild COVID-19. Overall study: Largely donor-specific sequence clusters came from a couple of donors. Study results and limitations: The study found contracting CD4+ clones mainly in CM and EM and contracting CD8+ clones in EMRA. Clones contracting over day 15 to 85 were CD4/CD8 balanced, with later expanders leaning CD4+.

CDR3 size: 12 residues. CDR1 is MGHRA and CDR2 is YSYEKL in the germline V gene. TCRdb processed the 5' RACE reads anew with MiXCR; each CDR3 protein has one entry. The table records about 300,000 distinct CDR3 sequences, roughly 21% of them present only once. For this clonotype: Its antigen is unidentified. One junction end disagrees with the germline gene, perhaps due to a read error.

V is TRBV4-1 and J is TRBJ1-3; D is ambiguous. The sequence was collected from a man aged 18 to 30 who had mild COVID-19 (a few samples of this study predate the infection). Cell type and time point are not known. The sequenced material came from PBMCs or a T cell subset sorted from them (not recorded which). The chain's CDR3 is CASSQDGYTIYF. The CDR3 DNA is TGCGCCAGCAGCCAAGATGGATACACCATATATTTT.